A single sample is the source of the 10 T cell receptor beta chains below, sequenced in a study of T-cell memory formation after mild COVID-19. Using its own MiXCR run on the 5' RACE reads, TCRdb lists one record per CDR3 protein. The repertoire holds about 390,000 distinct CDR3 sequences, with 21% as singletons. The sequenced sample was PBMCs or a T cell subset sorted from them (not recorded which). The receptor source for this set is an adult woman who had mild COVID-19 (a few samples of this study predate the infection). Cell type and time point are not known.

This clonotype appeared a few times. Written as DNA, the CDR3 is TGCAGCTCCAAACAGGGTCCGTACACTGAAGCTTTCTTT. Translated: CSSKQGPYTEAFF. The chain employs TRBV29-1 and TRBJ1-1; D may be TRBD1 (6 bases). This CDR3 comprises 13 residues. The V and J ends lost 8 bases and 3 bases respectively, with 16 bases between them. Germline V gene sequence: CDR1 SQVTM, CDR2 ANQGSEA.

This clonotype was counted between two and nine times. CDR3 sequence reads: CASSTSVGMNTEAFF. CDR3 bases: TGTGCCAGCAGCACGTCGGTCGGAATGAACACTGAAGCTTTCTTT. The chain recombines TRBV7-8 with TRBJ1-1; D gene ambiguous. The CDR3 runs to 15 residues. V was pared by 5 bases and J by 0 bases, with 13 bases between. Germline values: CDR1 SGHVS, CDR2 FQNEAQ.

The V call is TRBV5-5, the J call TRBJ2-5; TRBD1 is a possible D gene (6 bases). From germline, CDR1 is SGHKS and CDR2 YYEKEE (reference sequence). This CDR3 comprises 13 residues. Trimming shortened V by 4 bases and J by 7 bases, and 14 bases separated the two germline ends. The CDR3 loop reads CASSVGRGGTQYF. DNA for the CDR3: TGTGCCAGCAGCGTGGGCCGAGGGGGGACCCAGTACTTC.

The chain uses TRBV10-3 and TRBJ2-5; TRBD2 matches 12 bases. Germline V gives CDR1 ENHRY, CDR2 SYGVKD. J gave up 1 base and V 6 bases, and 9 bases lay outside the gene matches. There are 17 residues in the CDR3. CDR3 amino acids: CAIRPEGLAGFQETQYF. The CDR3 bases are TGTGCCATCAGACCCGAGGGACTAGCGGGTTTCCAAGAGACCCAGTACTTC.

The chain couples TRBV4-1 to TRBJ2-7; 8 positions agree with TRBD2. The ends lost 0 bases at V and 3 bases at J; junction bases unmatched: 4. CDR3 size: 15 residues. CDR1 is MGHRA and CDR2 is YSYEKL in the germline V gene. CDR3 DNA: TGCGCCAGCAGCCAAGAGAAACTAGCGGTCTACGAGCAGTACTTC. Its protein product is CASSQEKLAVYEQYF.

The chain recombines TRBV3-1 with TRBJ2-5, with D perhaps matching TRBD1 or TRBD2 (5 bases each). Germline assignment: CDR1 LGHDT and CDR2 YNNKEL (reference sequence). This CDR3 is 15 amino acids long. Trimming pared 0 bases from V and 7 bases from J, leaving 15 bases between. CDR3 region: CASSQDGGLGRTQYF. In DNA, the CDR3 is TGTGCCAGCAGCCAAGATGGCGGCTTGGGACGGACCCAGTACTTC.

This chain links TRBV6-2 or TRBV6-3 with TRBJ1-1, with 8 bases matching TRBD1. The CDR3 runs to 13 residues. Germline assignment: CDR1 MNHEY and CDR2 SVGEGT. V shed 5 bases and J 7 bases; nucleotides not matched to a gene: 6. CDR3 in DNA: TGTGCCAGCAGTGCTAGGACAGGGATTGAAGCTTTCTTT. It translates to CASSARTGIEAFF.

V and J are TRBV18 and TRBJ1-5; D gene uncertain. The CDR3 is 14 amino acids. Germline V gene lookup returns CDR1 KGHSH and CDR2 LQKENI. With 1 base removed from V and 5 bases from J, the gap between germline ends came to 9 bases. CDR3 in DNA: TGTGCCAGCTCACCACGAGGCGGGCATCAGCCCCAGCATTTT. Amino acids: CASSPRGGHQPQHF.

In its sample, this clonotype was seen a few times. V gene TRBV11-2 combines with J gene TRBJ2-3; 8 bases match TRBD2. V lost 0 bases to trimming and J lost 2 bases; unmatched junction nucleotides: 10. The CDR3 contains 18 residues. The V gene's germline CDR1 is SGHAT and CDR2 FQNNGV. The CDR3 nucleotides are TGTGCCAGCAGCTTAGATTGGAATAGCGGGGTGGTCACAGATACGCAGTATTTT. It encodes CASSLDWNSGVVTDTQYF.

Only a few counts were recorded for this clonotype. V and J are TRBV4-2 and TRBJ2-5, with 11 bases fitting TRBD2. This CDR3 contains 16 residues. The junction had 3 bases not matched to a gene; V was cut back by 3 bases and J by 0 bases. The germline V gene has CDR1 LGHNA and CDR2 YNFKEQ. CDR3 coding DNA: TGTGCCAGCAGCCAGGGACTAGCGGAAAACCAAGAGACCCAGTACTTC. It is translated as CASSQGLAENQETQYF.